This is a list of T cell receptor beta chains from one sample in a study of human CD8 memory T cell subsets. TCRdb reprocessed the 5' RACE reads; each CDR3 protein has one entry and no DNA is given. Recorded for this sample: under 20,000 distinct CDR3 sequences. Sequencing input: CD8+ T cells from PBMCs. These receptors were taken from a human donor in good health. Each CDR3 is given with its conserved first and last residue. The size field is filled for only some rows; it gives once, few, many or a size class.

j_gene: TRBJ1-1; abundance: NA; v_gene: TRBV29-1; CDR3aa: CSVEDRSSQAAFF
j_gene: TRBJ2-7; abundance: NA; v_gene: TRBV5-5; CDR3aa: CASSPSSSGEQYF
j_gene: TRBJ2-7; abundance: NA; v_gene: TRBV13; CDR3aa: CASSSGLAGGLEQYF
j_gene: TRBJ2-4; abundance: NA; v_gene: TRBV20-1; CDR3aa: CSARDLGGAGNIQYF
j_gene: TRBJ1-1; abundance: NA; v_gene: TRBV11-2; CDR3aa: CASSLGMGALNTEAFF
j_gene: TRBJ2-7; abundance: NA; v_gene: TRBV7-6; CDR3aa: CASSLDRDSEQYF
j_gene: TRBJ1-1; abundance: NA; v_gene: TRBV12-3/TRBV12-4; CDR3aa: CASSPVGGRTEAFF
j_gene: TRBJ1-2; abundance: medium-sized; v_gene: TRBV3-1; CDR3aa: CASSPDGYGYTF
j_gene: TRBJ1-4; abundance: NA; v_gene: TRBV4-3; CDR3aa: CASSQDVLSNEKLFF
j_gene: TRBJ2-2; abundance: medium-sized; v_gene: TRBV7-9; CDR3aa: CASSSGQGATGELFF
j_gene: TRBJ1-2; abundance: NA; v_gene: TRBV2; CDR3aa: CASSERSGGYTF
j_gene: TRBJ2-2; abundance: NA; v_gene: TRBV4-1; CDR3aa: CASSQGGGEHTGELFF
j_gene: TRBJ2-1; abundance: NA; v_gene: TRBV5-6; CDR3aa: CASSSLAGDSEQFF
j_gene: TRBJ2-7; abundance: NA; v_gene: TRBV15; CDR3aa: CATSRTREVDEQYF
j_gene: TRBJ2-3; abundance: NA; v_gene: TRBV4-1; CDR3aa: CASSHELGGALLDTQYF
j_gene: TRBJ2-7; abundance: NA; v_gene: TRBV3-1; CDR3aa: CASSQEDGLLGYEQYF
j_gene: TRBJ1-5; abundance: NA; v_gene: TRBV19; CDR3aa: CASSIIGERGEPQHF
j_gene: TRBJ2-5; abundance: NA; v_gene: TRBV6-2/TRBV6-3; CDR3aa: CASADAVDLQETQYF
j_gene: TRBJ2-1; abundance: NA; v_gene: TRBV12-2; CDR3aa: CASRSDRWESYNEQFF
j_gene: TRBJ2-7; abundance: NA; v_gene: TRBV19; CDR3aa: CASAKGKGSYEQYF
j_gene: TRBJ1-1; abundance: NA; v_gene: TRBV28; CDR3aa: CASSLMLGTGSYEAFF
j_gene: TRBJ2-3; abundance: NA; v_gene: TRBV9; CDR3aa: CASSVGDRSTDTQYF
j_gene: TRBJ1-2; abundance: NA; v_gene: TRBV7-9; CDR3aa: CASSLGGAGQGYGYTF
j_gene: TRBJ1-2; abundance: NA; v_gene: TRBV6-2/TRBV6-3; CDR3aa: CASSYPDGGGIYGYTF
j_gene: TRBJ2-7; abundance: NA; v_gene: TRBV9; CDR3aa: CASSVVSDPSYEQYF
j_gene: TRBJ2-2; abundance: NA; v_gene: TRBV12-3/TRBV12-4; CDR3aa: CASSRDIANTGELFF
j_gene: TRBJ2-3; abundance: NA; v_gene: TRBV5-5; CDR3aa: CASSLAQGEGTDTQYF
j_gene: TRBJ2-5; abundance: NA; v_gene: TRBV5-1; CDR3aa: CASSLYDSQETQYF
j_gene: TRBJ2-7; abundance: medium-sized; v_gene: TRBV19; CDR3aa: CASSGTAAHEQYF
j_gene: TRBJ1-1; abundance: NA; v_gene: TRBV6-1; CDR3aa: CASRATGARNAEAFF
j_gene: TRBJ1-5; abundance: NA; v_gene: TRBV12-3/TRBV12-4; CDR3aa: CASTEGQNSNQPQHF
j_gene: TRBJ2-7; abundance: medium-sized; v_gene: TRBV9; CDR3aa: CASSGGGSGYEQYF
j_gene: TRBJ2-1; abundance: medium-sized; v_gene: TRBV20-1; CDR3aa: CSARAGGIWDNEQFF
j_gene: TRBJ1-5; abundance: NA; v_gene: TRBV7-8; CDR3aa: CASSPHFMGFQPQHF
j_gene: TRBJ2-3; abundance: NA; v_gene: TRBV7-6; CDR3aa: CASSFGTADTQYF
j_gene: TRBJ2-7; abundance: NA; v_gene: TRBV4-2; CDR3aa: CASSQEGREQYF
j_gene: TRBJ1-2; abundance: NA; v_gene: TRBV20-1; CDR3aa: CSARQPGTNYGYTF
j_gene: TRBJ1-6; abundance: NA; v_gene: TRBV20-1; CDR3aa: CSARDYGGDNSPLHF
j_gene: TRBJ1-2; abundance: NA; v_gene: TRBV7-9; CDR3aa: CASSLVGTGSGYTF
j_gene: TRBJ2-3; abundance: NA; v_gene: TRBV7-8; CDR3aa: CASSLLGVADTQYF
j_gene: TRBJ2-5; abundance: NA; v_gene: TRBV7-9; CDR3aa: CASSFAGEVTQYF
j_gene: TRBJ2-7; abundance: medium-sized; v_gene: TRBV5-1; CDR3aa: CASSLREGRYHEQYF
j_gene: TRBJ2-7; abundance: medium-sized; v_gene: TRBV7-8; CDR3aa: CASSFGQSYEQYF
j_gene: TRBJ2-1; abundance: NA; v_gene: TRBV20-1; CDR3aa: CSASLGQGAKYEQFF